This T cell receptor beta chain originates from a study of chemoradiotherapy in HPV16-positive cancers. Whole-study context: Functional T-cell assays on a couple of HPV16-positive patients' cells defined candidate HPV-specific clones and common TCR motifs. General study findings and limits: Candidate HPV-specific clones and E7-related TCR motifs grew in tumor during treatment.

Over chemoradiotherapy, repertoires were sampled more than once. Comments on this clone: The antigen is not known.

CDR3 length equals 17 residues. J gave up 7 bases and V 4 bases, and 9 bases lay outside the gene matches. Per germline, CDR1 SGHNT and CDR2 YYREEE (reference sequence). Sequenced by immunoSEQ multiplex PCR; TCRdb stores in-frame clones only, minus some. Of about 68,000 clones in the sample, about 88% were seen once. The TCR originated in a human donor with HPV-associated anogenital cancer. This chain connects TRBV5-4 to TRBJ2-1, with 15 positions matching TRBD2. The source material was blood, sampled from a patient who underwent chemoradiotherapy. The CDR3 reads CASSHGTSGGRGNEQFF. The DNA for the CDR3 is TGTGCCAGCAGCCATGGGACTAGCGGGGGGAGGGGAAATGAGCAGTTCTTC.